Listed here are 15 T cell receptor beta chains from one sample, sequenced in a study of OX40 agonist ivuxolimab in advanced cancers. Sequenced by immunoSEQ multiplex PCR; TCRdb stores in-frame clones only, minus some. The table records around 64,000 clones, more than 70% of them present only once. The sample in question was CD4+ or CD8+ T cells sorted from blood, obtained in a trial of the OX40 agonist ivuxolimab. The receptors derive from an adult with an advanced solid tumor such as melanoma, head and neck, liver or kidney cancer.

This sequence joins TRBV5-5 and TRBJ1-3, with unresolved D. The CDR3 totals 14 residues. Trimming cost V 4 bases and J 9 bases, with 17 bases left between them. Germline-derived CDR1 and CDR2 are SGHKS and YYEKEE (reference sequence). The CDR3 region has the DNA TGTGCCAGCAGCGTAGGCCAGAGGGCCGTCACCATATATTTT. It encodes CASSVGQRAVTIYF.

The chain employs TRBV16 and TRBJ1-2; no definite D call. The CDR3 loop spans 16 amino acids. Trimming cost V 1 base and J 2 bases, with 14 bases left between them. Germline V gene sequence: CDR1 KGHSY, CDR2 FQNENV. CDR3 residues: CASSQLPDQTNYGYTF. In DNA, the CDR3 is TGTGCCAGCAGCCAATTGCCAGACCAAACGAACTATGGCTACACCTTC. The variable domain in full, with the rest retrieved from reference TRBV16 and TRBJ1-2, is GEEVAQTPKHLVRGEGQKAKLYCAPIKGHSYVFWYQQVLKNEFKFLISFQNENVFDETGMPKERFSAKCLPNSPCSLEIQATKLEDSAVYFCASSQLPDQTNYGYTFGSGTRLTVV.

For the CDR3, the DNA is TGTGCCAGCAGTCCCTTGGGGGATACGCAGTATTTT. Protein: CASSPLGDTQYF. The chain carries TRBV6-6 and TRBJ2-3; no clear D gene. The CDR3 is 12 residues long. V lost 5 bases and J 6 bases, leaving 9 bases between the germline ends. Germline V gene data show CDR1 as MNHNY and CDR2 as SVGAGI (reference sequence).

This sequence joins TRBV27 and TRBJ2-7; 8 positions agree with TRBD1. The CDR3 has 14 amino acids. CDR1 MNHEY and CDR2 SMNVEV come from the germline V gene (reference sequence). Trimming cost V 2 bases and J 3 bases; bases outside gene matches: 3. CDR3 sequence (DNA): TGTGCCAGCAGTTTACGGACAGGGCTCTACGAGCAGTACTTC. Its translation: CASSLRTGLYEQYF.

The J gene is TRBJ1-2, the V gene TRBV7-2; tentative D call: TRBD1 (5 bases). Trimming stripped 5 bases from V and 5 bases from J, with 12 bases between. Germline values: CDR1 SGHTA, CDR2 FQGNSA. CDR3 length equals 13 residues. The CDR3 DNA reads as TGTGCCAGCAGCCTCAGGGTGGGGTATGGCTACACCTTC. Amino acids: CASSLRVGYGYTF.

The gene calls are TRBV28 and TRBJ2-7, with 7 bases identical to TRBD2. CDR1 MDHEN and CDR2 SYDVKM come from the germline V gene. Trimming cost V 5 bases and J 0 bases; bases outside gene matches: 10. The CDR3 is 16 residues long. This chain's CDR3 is CASSPPGGGSSYEQYF. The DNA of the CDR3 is TGTGCCAGCAGTCCTCCGGGCGGCGGGAGCTCCTACGAGCAGTACTTC.

CDR3 nucleotide sequence: TGCGCCAGCAAAGACATCTCGAACACTGAAGCTTTCTTT. Translating it yields CASKDISNTEAFF. This chain connects TRBV5-1 to TRBJ1-1; the D is unclear. Germline assignment: CDR1 SGHRS and CDR2 YFSETQ. Trimming removed 6 bases from V and 1 base from J, with 10 bases in between. The CDR3 extends over 13 amino acids. Combining the CDR3 with reference TRBV5-1 and TRBJ1-1 gives the whole variable domain KAGVTQTPRYLIKTRGQQVTLSCSPISGHRSVSWYQQTPGQGLQFLFEYFSETQRNKGNFPGRFSGRQFSNSRSEMNVSTLELGDSALYLCASKDISNTEAFFGQGTRLTVV.

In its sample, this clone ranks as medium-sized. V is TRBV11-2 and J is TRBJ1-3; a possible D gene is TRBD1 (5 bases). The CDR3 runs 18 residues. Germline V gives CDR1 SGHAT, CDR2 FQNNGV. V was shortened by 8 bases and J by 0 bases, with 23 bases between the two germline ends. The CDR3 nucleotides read TGTGCCAGCGAGGGAGGGGAAACGCCGAACAGCTCTGGAAACACCATATATTTT. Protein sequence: CASEGGETPNSSGNTIYF.

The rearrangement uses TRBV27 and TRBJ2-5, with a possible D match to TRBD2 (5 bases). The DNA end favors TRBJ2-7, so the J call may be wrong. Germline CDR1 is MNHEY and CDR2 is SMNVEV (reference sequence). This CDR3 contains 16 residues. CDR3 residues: CASSFLGSGAEYEQYF. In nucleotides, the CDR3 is TGTGCCAGCAGTTTCCTAGGGAGCGGAGCTGAGTACGAGCAGTACTTC.

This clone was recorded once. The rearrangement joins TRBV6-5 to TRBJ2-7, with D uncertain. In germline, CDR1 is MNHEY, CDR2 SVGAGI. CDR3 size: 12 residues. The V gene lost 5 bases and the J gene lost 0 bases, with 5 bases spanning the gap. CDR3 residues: CASSTSSYEQYF. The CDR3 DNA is TGTGCCAGCAGTACCAGCTCCTACGAGCAGTACTTC.

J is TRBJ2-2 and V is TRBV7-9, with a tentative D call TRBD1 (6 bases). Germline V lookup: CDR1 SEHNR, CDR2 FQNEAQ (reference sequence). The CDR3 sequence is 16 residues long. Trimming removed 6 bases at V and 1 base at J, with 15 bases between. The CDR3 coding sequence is TGTGCCAGCAGTCTCACCGGGACATGGAACACCGGGGAGCTGTTTTTT. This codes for CASSLTGTWNTGELFF.

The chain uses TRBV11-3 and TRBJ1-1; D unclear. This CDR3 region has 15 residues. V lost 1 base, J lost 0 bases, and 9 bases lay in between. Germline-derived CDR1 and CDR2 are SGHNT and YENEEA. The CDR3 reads CASSLGVSLNTEAFF. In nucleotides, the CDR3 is TGTGCCAGCAGCTTAGGTGTCAGCCTGAACACTGAAGCTTTCTTT.

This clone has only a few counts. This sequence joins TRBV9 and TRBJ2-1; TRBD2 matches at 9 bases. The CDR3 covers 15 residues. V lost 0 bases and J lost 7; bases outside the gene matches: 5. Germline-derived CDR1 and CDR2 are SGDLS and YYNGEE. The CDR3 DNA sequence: TGTGCCAGCAGCGTAGGCCTAGCGGGAAGGAATGAGCAGTTCTTC. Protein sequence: CASSVGLAGRNEQFF.

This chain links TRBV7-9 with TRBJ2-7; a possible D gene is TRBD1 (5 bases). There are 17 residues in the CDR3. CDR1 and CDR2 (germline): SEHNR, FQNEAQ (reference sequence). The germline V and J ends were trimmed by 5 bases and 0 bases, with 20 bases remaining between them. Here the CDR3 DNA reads TGTGCCAGCAGCCCCGCCCAAAACCGGACAAGCTCCTACGAGCAGTACTTC. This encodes CASSPAQNRTSSYEQYF.

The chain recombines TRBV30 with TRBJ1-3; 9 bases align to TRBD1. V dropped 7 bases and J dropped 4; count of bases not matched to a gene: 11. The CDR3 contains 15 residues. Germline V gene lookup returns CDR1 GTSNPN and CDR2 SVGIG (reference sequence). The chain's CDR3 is CAYHRGQASGNTIYF. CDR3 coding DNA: TGTGCCTACCACAGGGGGCAGGCGTCCGGAAACACCATATATTTT.